This is a list of T cell receptor beta chains from one sample in a study of prognosis after radiotherapy for stage I lung cancer. TCRdb re-called the multiplex PCR reads through MiXCR, storing one row per CDR3 protein. The data show some 39,000 distinct CDR3 sequences, 24% seen once. Material: PBMCs, obtained before or after stereotactic body radiation therapy (not recorded which). These receptors all stem from a donor of 50 years or more with non-small cell lung cancer. CDR3s include the opening cysteine and the closing phenylalanine or tryptophan. D genes are given only for firm matches. A row's size may be missing; if present it is once, few, many or a size class.

D gene: .; V gene: TRBV18; clone size: many; J gene: TRBJ1-2; CDR3 protein: CASSPNSLDYGYTF; CDR3 DNA: TGTGCCAGCTCACCAAACTCCTTGGACTATGGCTACACCTTC
D gene: .; V gene: TRBV7-6; clone size: many; J gene: TRBJ2-7; CDR3 protein: CASSQDTYEQYF; CDR3 DNA: TGTGCCAGCAGCCAGGACACCTACGAGCAGTACTTC
D gene: TRBD2; V gene: TRBV3-1; clone size: many; J gene: TRBJ2-3; CDR3 protein: CASSFWAAGVHTDTQYF; CDR3 DNA: TGTGCCAGCAGCTTCTGGGCCGCGGGGGTTCACACAGATACGCAGTATTTT
D gene: .; V gene: TRBV3-1; clone size: many; J gene: TRBJ2-5; CDR3 protein: CASSQVFETQYF; CDR3 DNA: TGTGCCAGCAGCCAAGTGTTCGAGACCCAGTACTTC
D gene: .; V gene: TRBV14; clone size: many; J gene: TRBJ1-5; CDR3 protein: CASSQGLEQPQHF; CDR3 DNA: TGTGCCAGCAGCCAAGGGCTAGAACAGCCCCAGCATTTT
D gene: .; V gene: TRBV27; clone size: many; J gene: TRBJ1-2; CDR3 protein: CASSLWEGSYGYTF; CDR3 DNA: TGTGCCAGCAGTTTATGGGAGGGAAGCTATGGCTACACCTTC
D gene: .; V gene: TRBV9; clone size: few; J gene: TRBJ2-3; CDR3 protein: CASSVATRTDTRYF; CDR3 DNA: TGTGCCAGCAGCGTAGCAACACGCACAGATACGCGGTATTTT
D gene: .; V gene: TRBV2; clone size: many; J gene: TRBJ1-6; CDR3 protein: CASSSLTGSDSPLHF; CDR3 DNA: TGTGCCAGCAGTTCCCTGACAGGATCGGATTCACCCCTCCACTTT
D gene: .; V gene: TRBV20-1; clone size: many; J gene: TRBJ2-1; CDR3 protein: CSALADSYNEQFF; CDR3 DNA: TGCAGTGCCCTGGCGGACTCCTACAATGAGCAGTTCTTC
D gene: .; V gene: TRBV18; clone size: many; J gene: TRBJ1-2; CDR3 protein: CASSPRELADGYTF; CDR3 DNA: TGTGCCAGCTCACCGAGGGAACTTGCGGATGGCTACACCTTC
D gene: .; V gene: TRBV7-8; clone size: .; J gene: TRBJ2-7; CDR3 protein: CASPSNEQYF; CDR3 DNA: TGTGCCAGCCCGAGTAACGAGCAGTACTTC
D gene: TRBD1; V gene: TRBV12-3/TRBV12-4; clone size: many; J gene: TRBJ1-2; CDR3 protein: CASSLAEAGGRGYTF; CDR3 DNA: TGTGCCAGCAGTTTAGCGGAGGCAGGGGGTAGAGGCTACACCTTC
D gene: TRBD2; V gene: TRBV20-1; clone size: .; J gene: TRBJ2-2; CDR3 protein: CSATTIGGTLTGELFF; CDR3 DNA: TGCAGTGCTACTACTATCGGGGGGACGCTCACCGGGGAGCTGTTTTTT
D gene: TRBD2; V gene: TRBV20-1; clone size: many; J gene: TRBJ2-5; CDR3 protein: CSAASGGWETQYF; CDR3 DNA: TGCAGTGCTGCTAGCGGGGGCTGGGAGACCCAGTACTTC
D gene: TRBD1; V gene: TRBV12-3/TRBV12-4; clone size: many; J gene: TRBJ1-2; CDR3 protein: CASSLGTGAYGNLGYTF; CDR3 DNA: TGTGCCAGCAGTCTCGGGACAGGGGCTTATGGAAATTTGGGCTACACCTTC
D gene: TRBD1; V gene: TRBV7-9; clone size: many; J gene: TRBJ2-2; CDR3 protein: CASSTGQGRTGELFF; CDR3 DNA: TGTGCCAGCAGCACGGGACAGGGAAGGACCGGGGAGCTGTTTTTT
D gene: .; V gene: TRBV11-2; clone size: many; J gene: TRBJ1-2; CDR3 protein: CTSSFETANYGYTF; CDR3 DNA: TGTACCAGCAGCTTCGAGACAGCTAACTATGGCTACACCTTC
D gene: .; V gene: TRBV6-8; clone size: many; J gene: TRBJ1-5; CDR3 protein: CASRPPGSGQPQHF; CDR3 DNA: TGTGCCAGCAGGCCTCCCGGGTCTGGGCAGCCCCAGCATTTT
D gene: TRBD2; V gene: TRBV11-1; clone size: many; J gene: TRBJ2-5; CDR3 protein: CASSPGGTSGKETQYF; CDR3 DNA: TGTGCCAGCAGCCCAGGAGGGACTAGCGGAAAAGAGACCCAGTACTTC
D gene: TRBD1; V gene: TRBV30; clone size: many; J gene: TRBJ1-2; CDR3 protein: CAWLQGDGYGYTF; CDR3 DNA: TGTGCCTGGCTACAGGGGGATGGCTATGGCTACACCTTC
D gene: .; V gene: TRBV19; clone size: many; J gene: TRBJ1-5; CDR3 protein: CASSGGTSNQPQHF; CDR3 DNA: TGTGCCAGTAGTGGTGGGACAAGCAATCAGCCCCAGCATTTT
D gene: .; V gene: TRBV20-1; clone size: .; J gene: TRBJ1-2; CDR3 protein: CSAAWSGTGTGNYGYTF; CDR3 DNA: TGCAGTGCCGCCTGGTCGGGGACCGGGACGGGGAACTATGGCTACACCTTC
D gene: .; V gene: TRBV5-5; clone size: .; J gene: TRBJ1-2; CDR3 protein: CASSLDLEGYGYTF; CDR3 DNA: TGTGCCAGCAGCTTGGATCTAGAGGGCTATGGCTACACCTTC
D gene: TRBD1; V gene: TRBV6-5; clone size: many; J gene: TRBJ2-7; CDR3 protein: CASSYQRDSPYEQYF; CDR3 DNA: TGTGCCAGCAGTTACCAACGGGACAGCCCTTACGAGCAGTACTTC
D gene: TRBD1; V gene: TRBV19; clone size: many; J gene: TRBJ1-2; CDR3 protein: CASSIGVGQGGGYTF; CDR3 DNA: TGTGCCAGTAGTATAGGTGTCGGACAGGGCGGCGGCTACACCTTC
D gene: .; V gene: TRBV4-1; clone size: many; J gene: TRBJ2-5; CDR3 protein: CASRDVGGKQETQYF; CDR3 DNA: TGCGCCAGCAGGGACGTAGGCGGGAAGCAAGAGACCCAGTACTTC
D gene: .; V gene: TRBV4-1; clone size: many; J gene: TRBJ2-5; CDR3 protein: CASSHGWGAGQETQYF; CDR3 DNA: TGCGCCAGCAGCCACGGGTGGGGGGCTGGACAAGAGACCCAGTACTTC
D gene: TRBD2; V gene: TRBV12-3/TRBV12-4; clone size: many; J gene: TRBJ2-3; CDR3 protein: CASSSRLAPTDTQYF; CDR3 DNA: TGTGCCAGCAGTTCCAGACTAGCCCCCACAGATACGCAGTATTTT
D gene: .; V gene: TRBV4-1; clone size: many; J gene: TRBJ2-2; CDR3 protein: CASSPRVRGGPRTGELFF; CDR3 DNA: TGCGCCAGCAGCCCAAGAGTTAGGGGGGGACCTCGGACCGGGGAGCTGTTTTTT
D gene: .; V gene: TRBV28; clone size: many; J gene: TRBJ1-2; CDR3 protein: CASSPRTNYGYTF; CDR3 DNA: TGTGCCAGCAGTCCACGAACGAACTATGGCTACACCTTC
D gene: TRBD2; V gene: TRBV7-6; clone size: few; J gene: TRBJ2-3; CDR3 protein: CASSRTTGLGTDTQYF; CDR3 DNA: TGTGCCAGCAGCCGCACAACCGGACTAGGCACAGATACGCAGTATTTT
D gene: .; V gene: TRBV7-8; clone size: many; J gene: TRBJ1-5; CDR3 protein: CASSLSLGSRDNQPQHF; CDR3 DNA: TGTGCCAGCAGCTTATCTCTGGGGAGCAGGGACAATCAGCCCCAGCATTTT
D gene: TRBD1; V gene: TRBV29-1; clone size: many; J gene: TRBJ2-7; CDR3 protein: CSVGQGFGEQYF; CDR3 DNA: TGCAGCGTGGGACAGGGGTTCGGCGAGCAGTACTTC
D gene: TRBD2; V gene: TRBV4-2; clone size: .; J gene: TRBJ2-1; CDR3 protein: CASSLAGGPANEQFF; CDR3 DNA: TGTGCCAGCAGCCTAGCGGGAGGGCCCGCCAATGAGCAGTTCTTC
D gene: .; V gene: TRBV6-2/TRBV6-3; clone size: many; J gene: TRBJ1-2; CDR3 protein: CASSYPSRGERGYTF; CDR3 DNA: TGTGCCAGCAGTTACCCGTCCCGGGGGGAGAGAGGCTACACCTTC
D gene: TRBD1; V gene: TRBV3-1; clone size: many; J gene: TRBJ2-3; CDR3 protein: CASSLDRVSTQYF; CDR3 DNA: TGTGCCAGCAGCCTAGACAGGGTTTCTACGCAGTATTTT
D gene: TRBD2; V gene: TRBV5-4; clone size: .; J gene: TRBJ2-2; CDR3 protein: CASSARGGLGTGELFF; CDR3 DNA: TGTGCCAGCAGCGCCCGCGGGGGGCTGGGCACCGGGGAGCTGTTTTTT
D gene: .; V gene: TRBV6-1; clone size: many; J gene: TRBJ2-3; CDR3 protein: CASSGLFGTAPDTQYF; CDR3 DNA: TGTGCCAGCAGTGGCCTCTTTGGGACCGCTCCAGATACGCAGTATTTT
D gene: .; V gene: TRBV19; clone size: many; J gene: TRBJ2-7; CDR3 protein: CASSPSGDYEQYF; CDR3 DNA: TGTGCCAGTAGCCCCTCAGGTGACTACGAGCAGTACTTC
D gene: .; V gene: TRBV27; clone size: many; J gene: TRBJ1-2; CDR3 protein: CASMGRYVGDYGYTF; CDR3 DNA: TGTGCCAGCATGGGCAGATACGTTGGAGACTATGGCTACACCTTC
D gene: .; V gene: TRBV13; clone size: many; J gene: TRBJ2-1; CDR3 protein: CASSFGGPEHEQFF; CDR3 DNA: TGTGCCAGCAGCTTCGGGGGCCCGGAGCATGAGCAGTTCTTC
D gene: .; V gene: TRBV7-9; clone size: many; J gene: TRBJ2-3; CDR3 protein: CASSATGSTDTQYF; CDR3 DNA: TGTGCCAGCAGTGCCACAGGGAGCACAGATACGCAGTATTTT
D gene: .; V gene: TRBV5-1; clone size: .; J gene: TRBJ2-2; CDR3 protein: CAFAKQPNTGELFF; CDR3 DNA: TGCGCCTTCGCCAAGCAGCCGAACACCGGGGAGCTGTTTTTT
D gene: .; V gene: TRBV6-5; clone size: many; J gene: TRBJ2-1; CDR3 protein: CASSYSPWNEQFF; CDR3 DNA: TGTGCCAGCAGTTACTCGCCTTGGAATGAGCAGTTCTTC
D gene: .; V gene: TRBV25-1; clone size: many; J gene: TRBJ2-7; CDR3 protein: CASRPNGEQYF; CDR3 DNA: TGTGCCAGCAGGCCAAATGGCGAGCAGTACTTC
D gene: .; V gene: TRBV7-2; clone size: many; J gene: TRBJ1-4; CDR3 protein: CASSLVGWSVRAANEKLFF; CDR3 DNA: TGTGCCAGCAGCTTAGTAGGTTGGTCGGTCAGGGCAGCTAATGAAAAACTGTTTTTT
D gene: TRBD1; V gene: TRBV6-1; clone size: many; J gene: TRBJ1-6; CDR3 protein: CASSLRQGGSSSPLHF; CDR3 DNA: TGTGCCAGCAGTCTAAGACAGGGGGGTTCTAGTTCACCCCTCCACTTT